This T cell receptor (beta chain) was identified during a study of vaccination effects on CD4 cells after COVID-19. Trimming removed 1 base from V and 0 bases from J; junction bases left unmatched: 3. Germline V gene sequence: CDR1 PRHDT, CDR2 FYEKMQ (reference sequence). The CDR3 spans 15 residues. On this clone: Its antigen is unidentified.

Assay: immunoSEQ multiplex PCR; the TCRdb copy retains only in-frame clones and omits some. The sample shows around 47,000 clones, 72% of them seen only once. Upon completion of 10 to 11 days in culture, CD4+ T cells were isolated. All study participants received two doses of BNT162b2 or mRNA-1273 vaccine. The authors exchanged half the medium for IL-2 medium on days 3 and 7. The sequence came from a human donor who received a COVID-19 vaccine. The chain joins TRBV13 to TRBJ2-7, with 7 bases that match TRBD1. This sample comprised CD4+ T cells from PBMCs cultured without peptide, obtained after COVID-19 vaccination. DNA for the CDR3: TGTGCCAGCAGCTTAGCGAGACAGGGCTCCTACGAGCAGTACTTC. It translates to CASSLARQGSYEQYF.